Sequencing of this TCR beta chain was carried out in a study of T cell responses to AZD1222 COVID-19 vaccine. Study findings and constraints: Sampled repertoires all dated from after the peak T cell response. The span of vaccine-associated CD4 TCRs extended across spike, with dominance at 160-218 and 743-854. Females outnumbered males among donors, who were mostly white British; clonal diversity was possibly underestimated.

The CDR3 consists of 14 residues. Germline CDR1 and CDR2: MNHEY and SVGAGI. The V end was cut by 0 bases, the J end by 0 bases, with 5 bases between. This clone was recorded only once. The antigen is not known. Using immunoSEQ multiplex PCR, the repertoire was profiled, and TCRdb retains in-frame clones only, with some absent. The sample lists 100,000 to 150,000 clones; around 91% were seen once. The input for sequencing was peripheral blood, taken on day 0 of MenACWY control vaccination. This TCR came from an adult in good health. The chain links TRBV6-5 to TRBJ1-2, with D possibly being TRBD1 (5 bases). The CDR3 nucleotides read TGTGCCAGCAGTTACTCGACAGCTAACTATGGCTACACCTTC. Translation: CASSYSTANYGYTF.